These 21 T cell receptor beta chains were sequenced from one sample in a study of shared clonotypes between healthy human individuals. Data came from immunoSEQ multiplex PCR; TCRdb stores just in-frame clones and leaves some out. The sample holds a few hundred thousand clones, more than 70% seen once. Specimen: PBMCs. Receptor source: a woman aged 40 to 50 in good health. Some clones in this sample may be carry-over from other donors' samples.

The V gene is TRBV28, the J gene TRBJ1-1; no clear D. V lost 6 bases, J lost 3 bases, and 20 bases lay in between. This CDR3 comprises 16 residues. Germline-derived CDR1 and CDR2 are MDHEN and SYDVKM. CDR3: CASSPIPLREYTEAFF. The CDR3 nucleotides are TGTGCCAGCAGCCCTATCCCCCTGAGGGAATACACTGAAGCTTTCTTT.

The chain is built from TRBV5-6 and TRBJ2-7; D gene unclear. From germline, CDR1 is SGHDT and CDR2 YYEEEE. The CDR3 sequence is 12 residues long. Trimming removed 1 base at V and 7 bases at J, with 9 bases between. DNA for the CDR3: TGTGCCAGCAGCTTGTTGGCTGGGGAGCAGTACTTC. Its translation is CASSLLAGEQYF.

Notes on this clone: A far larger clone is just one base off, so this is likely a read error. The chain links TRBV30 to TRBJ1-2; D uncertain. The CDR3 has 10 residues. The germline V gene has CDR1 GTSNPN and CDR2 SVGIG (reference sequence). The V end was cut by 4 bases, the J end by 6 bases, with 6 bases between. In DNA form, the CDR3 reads TGTGCCTGGAACGACCATGGCTACACCTTC. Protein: CAWNDHGYTF.

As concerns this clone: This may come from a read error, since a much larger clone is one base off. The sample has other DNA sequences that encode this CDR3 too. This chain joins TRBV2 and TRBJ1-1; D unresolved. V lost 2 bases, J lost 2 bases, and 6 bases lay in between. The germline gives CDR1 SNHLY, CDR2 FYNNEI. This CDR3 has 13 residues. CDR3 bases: TGTGCCAGCAGTGAACAGCCAAACACTGAAGCTTTCTTT. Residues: CASSEQPNTEAFF.

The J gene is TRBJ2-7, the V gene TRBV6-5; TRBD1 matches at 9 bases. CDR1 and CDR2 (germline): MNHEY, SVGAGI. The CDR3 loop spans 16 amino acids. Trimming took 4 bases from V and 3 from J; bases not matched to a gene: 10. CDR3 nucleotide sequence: TGTGCCAGCAGTTCCTTCCCCAAGGACAGGGGCTACGAGCAGTACTTC. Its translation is CASSSFPKDRGYEQYF.

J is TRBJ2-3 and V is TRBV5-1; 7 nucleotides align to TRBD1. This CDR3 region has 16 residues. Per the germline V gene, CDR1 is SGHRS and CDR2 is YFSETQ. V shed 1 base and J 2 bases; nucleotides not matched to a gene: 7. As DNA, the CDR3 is TGCGCCAGCAGCTTGAACAGGGGTTCGGACACAGATACGCAGTATTTT. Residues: CASSLNRGSDTDTQYF.

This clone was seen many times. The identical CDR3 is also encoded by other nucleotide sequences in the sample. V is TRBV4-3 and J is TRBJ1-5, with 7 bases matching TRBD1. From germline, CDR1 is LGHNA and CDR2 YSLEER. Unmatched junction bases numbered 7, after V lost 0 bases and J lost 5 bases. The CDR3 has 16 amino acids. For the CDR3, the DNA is TGCGCCAGCAGCCAAGATTCGAGACAGGGTTATCAGCCCCAGCATTTT. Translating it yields CASSQDSRQGYQPQHF.

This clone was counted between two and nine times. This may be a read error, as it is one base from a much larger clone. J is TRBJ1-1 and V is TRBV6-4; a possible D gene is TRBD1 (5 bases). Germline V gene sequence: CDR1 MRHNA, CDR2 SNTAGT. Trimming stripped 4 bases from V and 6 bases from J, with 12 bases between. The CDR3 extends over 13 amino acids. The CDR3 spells CASSARQGAEAFF. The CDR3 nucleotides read TGTGCCAGCAGTGCACGCCAGGGAGCTGAAGCTTTCTTT.

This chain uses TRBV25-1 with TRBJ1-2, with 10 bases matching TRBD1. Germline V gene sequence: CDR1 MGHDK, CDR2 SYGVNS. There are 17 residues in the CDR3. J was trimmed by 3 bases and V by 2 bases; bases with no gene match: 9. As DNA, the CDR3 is TGTGCCAGCAGTGAACAATCCGGGACAGGGGCTCACTATGGCTACACCTTC. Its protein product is CASSEQSGTGAHYGYTF.

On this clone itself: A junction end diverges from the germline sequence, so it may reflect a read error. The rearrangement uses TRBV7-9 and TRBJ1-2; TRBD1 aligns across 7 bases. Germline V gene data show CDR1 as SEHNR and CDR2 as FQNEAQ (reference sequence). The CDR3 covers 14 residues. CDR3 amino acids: CAGSFDRVSYGYTF. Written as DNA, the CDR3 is TGTGCCGGCAGCTTTGACAGGGTTTCCTATGGCTACACCTTC.

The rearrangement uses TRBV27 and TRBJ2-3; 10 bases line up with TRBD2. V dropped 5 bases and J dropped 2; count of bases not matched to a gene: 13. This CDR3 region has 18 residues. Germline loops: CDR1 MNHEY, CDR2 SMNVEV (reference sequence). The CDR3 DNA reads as TGTGCCAGCAGTAGTCCCGGGACTAGCGAGCATAACACAGATACGCAGTATTTT. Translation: CASSSPGTSEHNTDTQYF.

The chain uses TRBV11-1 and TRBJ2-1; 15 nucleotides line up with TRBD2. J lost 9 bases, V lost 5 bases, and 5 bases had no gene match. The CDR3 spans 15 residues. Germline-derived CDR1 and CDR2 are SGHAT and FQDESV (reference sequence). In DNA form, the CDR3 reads TGTGCCAGCAGCCCAGGACTAGCGGGAGGGGTTGAGCAGTTCTTC. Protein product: CASSPGLAGGVEQFF.

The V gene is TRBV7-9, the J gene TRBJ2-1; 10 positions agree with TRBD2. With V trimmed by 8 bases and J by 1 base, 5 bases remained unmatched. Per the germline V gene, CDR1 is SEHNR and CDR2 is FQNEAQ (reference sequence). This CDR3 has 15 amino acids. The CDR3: CASRNSGRSYNEQFF. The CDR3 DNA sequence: TGTGCCAGCCGGAATAGCGGGAGGTCCTACAATGAGCAGTTCTTC.

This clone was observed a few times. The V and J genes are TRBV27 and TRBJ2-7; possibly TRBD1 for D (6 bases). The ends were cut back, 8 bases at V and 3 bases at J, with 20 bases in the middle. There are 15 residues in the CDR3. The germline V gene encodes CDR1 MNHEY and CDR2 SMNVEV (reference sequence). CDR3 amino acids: CASRNRPIRGYEQYF. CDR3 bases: TGTGCCAGCCGAAACAGGCCAATCAGGGGCTACGAGCAGTACTTC.

As DNA, the CDR3 is TGTGCCAGCAGCTTAGTAGACGGGCTAGCGGGAAATGAGCAGTTCTTC. Its translation is CASSLVDGLAGNEQFF. This sequence joins TRBV11-1 and TRBJ2-1; 9 bases are a match to TRBD2. The germline CDR1 and CDR2 sequences are SGHAT and FQDESV (reference sequence). The CDR3 has 16 amino acids. Germline trimming cut 1 base from V and 7 bases from J; bases unmatched to any gene: 8.

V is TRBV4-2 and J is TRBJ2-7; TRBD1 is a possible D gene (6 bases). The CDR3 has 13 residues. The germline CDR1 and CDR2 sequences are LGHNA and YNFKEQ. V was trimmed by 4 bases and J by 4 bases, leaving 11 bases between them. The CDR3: CASSPGESYEQYF. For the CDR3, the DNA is TGTGCCAGCAGCCCAGGGGAGTCGTACGAGCAGTACTTC.

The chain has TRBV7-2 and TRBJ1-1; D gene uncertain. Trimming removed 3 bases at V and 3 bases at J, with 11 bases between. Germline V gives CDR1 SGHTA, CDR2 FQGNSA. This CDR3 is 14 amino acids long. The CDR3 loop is CASSFSSGDTEAFF. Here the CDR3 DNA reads TGTGCCAGCAGCTTCAGCAGCGGGGACACTGAAGCTTTCTTT. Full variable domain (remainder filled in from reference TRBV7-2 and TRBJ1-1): GAGVSQSPSNKVTEKGKDVELRCDPISGHTALYWYRQSLGQGLEFLIYFQGNSAPDKSGLPSDRFSAERTGGSVSTLTIQRTQQEDSAVYLCASSFSSGDTEAFFGQGTRLTVV.

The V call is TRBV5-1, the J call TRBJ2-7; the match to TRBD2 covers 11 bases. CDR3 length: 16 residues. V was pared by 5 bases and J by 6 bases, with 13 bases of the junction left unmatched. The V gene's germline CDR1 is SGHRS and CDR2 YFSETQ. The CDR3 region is CASRRAYSGRAGEQYF. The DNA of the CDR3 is TGCGCCAGCAGGCGTGCGTATAGCGGGAGGGCCGGCGAGCAGTACTTC. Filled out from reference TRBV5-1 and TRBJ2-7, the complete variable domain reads KAGVTQTPRYLIKTRGQQVTLSCSPISGHRSVSWYQQTPGQGLQFLFEYFSETQRNKGNFPGRFSGRQFSNSRSEMNVSTLELGDSALYLCASRRAYSGRAGEQYFGPGTRLTVT.

The CDR3 is CASSVEDSFEQYF. The CDR3 nucleotides read TGTGCCAGCAGCGTAGAGGACAGTTTCGAGCAGTACTTC. The gene calls are TRBV9 and TRBJ2-7; maybe TRBD1 (6 bases). Trimming removed 0 bases at V and 6 bases at J, with 10 bases between. The CDR3 length is 13 residues. The germline CDR1 and CDR2 sequences are SGDLS and YYNGEE.

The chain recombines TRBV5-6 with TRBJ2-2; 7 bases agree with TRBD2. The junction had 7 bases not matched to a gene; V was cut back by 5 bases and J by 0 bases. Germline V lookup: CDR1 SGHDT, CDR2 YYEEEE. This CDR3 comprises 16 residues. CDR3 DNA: TGTGCCAGCAGTTCAACTAGCGAAACGAACACCGGGGAGCTGTTTTTT. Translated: CASSSTSETNTGELFF.

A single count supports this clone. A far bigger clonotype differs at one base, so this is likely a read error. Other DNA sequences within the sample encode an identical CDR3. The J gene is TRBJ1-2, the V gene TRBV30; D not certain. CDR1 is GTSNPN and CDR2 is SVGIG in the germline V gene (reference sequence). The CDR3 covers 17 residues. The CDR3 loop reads CAWTFREYRLAGYGYTF. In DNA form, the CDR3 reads TGTGCCTGGACCTTTAGGGAGTACCGCCTCGCCGGCTATGGATACACCTTC.